This entry features one T cell receptor (beta chain) sequence. Germline V gene lookup returns CDR1 KGHSH and CDR2 LQKENI. The CDR3 length is 14 residues. V trimming: 6 bases; J trimming: 5 bases; junction bases outside the gene matches: 3. The protocol was immunoSEQ multiplex PCR, while the TCRdb copy is restricted to in-frame clones and leaves out a portion. The sample gives 150,000 to 200,000 clones, roughly nine tenths of which show up once; approximately 1.4% is in the top ten. These data are taken from a study of control samples from healthy donors and cancer patients. This receptor was identified in a woman aged 25-40 years in good health. The chain couples TRBV18 to TRBJ2-3; 12 positions match TRBD1. Sequenced input: blood. CDR3 DNA: TGTGCCAGCTCCGGGACAGGGGGCAAAGATACGCAGTATTTT. Its protein product is CASSGTGGKDTQYF.